These 26 T cell receptor beta chains came from one sample sequenced in a study of beta chain features in type 1 diabetes. The authors reverse transcribed all of the isolated RNA, so sequencing captured expressed TCRB transcripts. The method was immunoSEQ multiplex PCR; TCRdb's version includes in-frame clones alone and lacks a portion of them. The profile shows 240,000 or so clones, under 70% of them singletons. The sequenced material came from naive CD4+ T cells from blood. Source of these receptors: a man under 40 in good health.

The genes are TRBV7-2 and TRBJ2-7; TRBD2 might be the D (5 bases). The V end was cut by 4 bases, the J end by 7 bases, with 8 bases between. The CDR3 spans 11 residues. CDR1 and CDR2 (germline): SGHTA, FQGNSA. The CDR3 reads CASSSSGEQYF. The DNA of the CDR3 is TGTGCCAGCAGCTCTTCGGGAGAGCAGTACTTC.

The chain employs TRBV7-6 and TRBJ2-5; TRBD1 agrees at 8 bases. The CDR3 covers 17 residues. The germline V gene has CDR1 SGHVS and CDR2 FNYEAQ. Germline trimming cut 0 bases from V and 1 base from J; bases unmatched to any gene: 7. Here the CDR3 reads CASSLARDRWAQETQYF. The CDR3 region has the DNA TGTGCCAGCAGCTTAGCCCGGGACAGGTGGGCCCAAGAGACCCAGTACTTC. Filled out from reference TRBV7-6 and TRBJ2-5, the complete variable domain reads GAGVSQSPRYKVTKRGQDVALRCDPISGHVSLYWYRQALGQGPEFLTYFNYEAQQDKSGLPNDRFSAERPEGSISTLTIQRTEQRDSAMYRCASSLARDRWAQETQYFGPGTRLLVL.

The genes are TRBV25-1 and TRBJ2-5, with D hard to call. The V gene lost 7 bases and the J gene lost 1 base, with 13 bases spanning the gap. This CDR3 has 14 amino acids. Germline CDR1 is MGHDK and CDR2 is SYGVNS. The CDR3 sequence: CASTNPGVQETQYF. The CDR3 DNA reads TGTGCCAGCACCAACCCGGGCGTCCAAGAGACCCAGTACTTC.

The rearrangement uses TRBV5-6 and TRBJ2-7; possibly TRBD1 for D (6 bases). CDR1 is SGHDT and CDR2 is YYEEEE in the germline V gene. The CDR3 is 15 residues long. Trimming stripped 1 base from V and 5 bases from J, with 16 bases between. CDR3 nucleotide sequence: TGTGCCAGCAGCTTGATTCCCGCAGGGGTAAACGAGCAGTACTTC. It codes for CASSLIPAGVNEQYF.

V usage is TRBV7-9 and J usage is TRBJ1-2, with D uncertain. This CDR3 has 13 residues. Germline CDR1 reads SEHNR; CDR2 reads FQNEAQ (reference sequence). V was pared by 7 bases and J by 5 bases, with 14 bases between. The CDR3 sequence: CASTNRRDYGYTF. In nucleotides, the CDR3 is TGTGCCAGCACCAATAGACGCGATTATGGCTACACCTTC.

This clone was picked up a small number of times. The CDR3 nucleotides read TGCAGCGTTCGGCCCAGACTAGCGAATTCCTACGAGCAGTACTTC. This encodes CSVRPRLANSYEQYF. This sequence joins TRBV29-1 and TRBJ2-7, with TRBD2 matching over 8 bases. Germline V gives CDR1 SQVTM, CDR2 ANQGSEA. The CDR3 sequence is 15 residues long. J lost 1 base, V lost 5 bases, and 10 bases had no gene match.

CDR3 protein: CSVAARLQETQYF. CDR3 DNA: TGCAGCGTTGCGGCCAGACTCCAAGAGACCCAGTACTTC. The V and J genes are TRBV29-1 and TRBJ2-5, with no clear D. Germline V gene data show CDR1 as SQVTM and CDR2 as ANQGSEA. This CDR3 comprises 13 residues. Trimming cost V 4 bases and J 1 base, with 10 bases left between them.

The chain employs TRBV5-6 and TRBJ1-1; D call uncertain. The germline V gene encodes CDR1 SGHDT and CDR2 YYEEEE. The CDR3 length is 13 residues. V was shortened by 4 bases and J by 1 base, with 8 bases between the two germline ends. The CDR3 protein is CASSGQKNTEAFF. For the CDR3, the DNA is TGTGCCAGCAGCGGGCAGAAGAACACTGAAGCTTTCTTT. Based on the CDR3 plus reference TRBV5-6 and TRBJ1-1, the full variable domain is DAGVTQSPTHLIKTRGQQVTLRCSPKSGHDTVSWYQQALGQGPQFIFQYYEEEERQRGNFPDRFSGHQFPNYSSELNVNALLLGDSALYLCASSGQKNTEAFFGQGTRLTVV.

This clone was seen more than once but under ten times. The chain links TRBV25-1 to TRBJ2-1, with D perhaps TRBD1 or TRBD2 (5 bases each). The V gene lost 3 bases and the J gene lost 12 bases, with 12 bases spanning the gap. The length of the CDR3 is 12 residues. The germline V gene encodes CDR1 MGHDK and CDR2 SYGVNS. DNA for the CDR3: TGTGCCAGCAGTGACCCGGGGCGACGGCAGTTCTTC. Protein sequence: CASSDPGRRQFF.

V and J are TRBV30 and TRBJ2-3; TRBD2 agrees at 10 bases. V was clipped by 8 bases and J by 2 bases; unmatched bases: 13. This CDR3 spans 16 amino acids. The germline CDR1 and CDR2 sequences are GTSNPN and SVGIG (reference sequence). CDR3 sequence (DNA): TGTGCCAGAAGCGGGGGGGCCTCCTATCCCACAGATACGCAGTATTTT. It encodes CARSGGASYPTDTQYF. Combining the CDR3 with reference TRBV30 and TRBJ2-3 gives the whole variable domain SQTIHQWPATLVQPVGSPLSLECTVEGTSNPNLYWYRQAAGRGLQLLFYSVGIGQISSEVPQNLSASRPQDRQFILSSKKLLLSDSGFYLCARSGGASYPTDTQYFGPGTRLTVL.

This chain joins TRBV30 and TRBJ2-5, with D hard to call. The CDR3 totals 13 residues. Trimming removed 2 bases from V and 1 base from J, with 8 bases in between. CDR1 GTSNPN and CDR2 SVGIG come from the germline V gene (reference sequence). As DNA, the CDR3 is TGTGCCTGGAGTCTCAGCTCCCAAGAGACCCAGTACTTC. The encoded protein is CAWSLSSQETQYF.

A few counts support this clone. The chain is built from TRBV29-1 and TRBJ2-7, with 8 positions matching TRBD1. The CDR3 runs to 14 residues. Germline V gives CDR1 SQVTM, CDR2 ANQGSEA. The V gene end was trimmed by 7 bases and the J gene end by 4 bases; junction bases not matched to a gene: 12. CDR3 nucleotide sequence: TGCAGCGCAGCCATGGGGACAGGAGGGTACGAGCAGTACTTC. Protein sequence: CSAAMGTGGYEQYF.

V gene TRBV5-1 combines with J gene TRBJ2-3; 9 positions agree with TRBD2. V lost 1 base and J lost 4; bases outside the gene matches: 7. The CDR3 is 16 residues long. CDR1 SGHRS and CDR2 YFSETQ come from the germline V gene. DNA of the CDR3: TGCGCCAGCAGCTTGAGGCCTAGCGGGACCGCAGATACGCAGTATTTT. Its translation: CASSLRPSGTADTQYF.

This clone turned up a few times. The chain joins TRBV7-2 to TRBJ2-1; 8 bases are shared with TRBD1. Losses at the gene ends were 5 bases for V and 3 bases for J; bases not matched to a gene: 3. The CDR3 has 14 residues. Germline assignment: CDR1 SGHTA and CDR2 FQGNSA. The CDR3: CASSADRVYNEQFF. CDR3 DNA: TGTGCCAGCAGCGCGGACAGGGTCTACAATGAGCAGTTCTTC.

The J gene is TRBJ2-1, the V gene TRBV11-3; 8 bases are shared with TRBD2. This CDR3 is built from 15 residues. Germline values: CDR1 SGHNT, CDR2 YENEEA. Unmatched junction bases numbered 10, after V lost 5 bases and J lost 7 bases. The CDR3 spells CASSPQAGAWNEQFF. The CDR3 bases are TGTGCCAGCAGCCCCCAAGCGGGAGCCTGGAATGAGCAGTTCTTC.

This clone was seen just once. CDR3 sequence reads: CSVEDQTTSYEQYF. In DNA, the CDR3 is TGCAGCGTTGAAGACCAAACTACGTCCTACGAGCAGTACTTC. The genes are TRBV29-1 and TRBJ2-7, with no clear D. V lost 0 bases to trimming and J lost 1 base, with 10 bases between them. Germline-derived CDR1 and CDR2 are SQVTM and ANQGSEA. The CDR3 is 14 amino acids.

Worth noting for this clone: A junction end diverges from the germline sequence, so it may reflect a read error. This chain uses TRBV7-2 with TRBJ1-6; D might be TRBD1 (5 bases). The CDR3 covers 11 residues. Germline CDR1 reads SGHTA; CDR2 reads FQGNSA. CDR3 coding DNA: TGTGCCAGCACCAAAACGGGACCCCGGACCTTT. Translation gives CASTKTGPRTF.

V gene TRBV4-3 combines with J gene TRBJ2-6; D is undetermined. CDR1 LGHNA and CDR2 YSLEER come from the germline V gene. The CDR3 runs 13 residues. The V end lost 5 bases, the J end lost 2 bases, and 4 bases lay between the germline ends. The CDR3 nucleotides are TGCGCCAGCAGCGGGGCTGGGGCCAACGTCCTGACTTTC. Translation gives CASSGAGANVLTF.

The chain couples TRBV9 to TRBJ2-1; D is unresolved. V was clipped by 0 bases and J by 5 bases, with 6 bases between them. CDR1 is SGDLS, CDR2 YYNGEE, per germline. The CDR3 runs 13 residues. The CDR3 loop is CASSVGVHNEQFF. The CDR3 DNA follows: TGTGCCAGCAGCGTAGGAGTTCACAATGAGCAGTTCTTC.

In this sample, this clone turned up once. The chain is built from TRBV5-4 and TRBJ1-5, with 7 bases identical to TRBD1. With 3 bases clipped from V and 4 bases from J, the junction kept 7 bases outside the gene matches. This CDR3 has 15 amino acids. Germline-derived CDR1 and CDR2 are SGHNT and YYREEE (reference sequence). CDR3 region: CASSWKDRPNQPQHF. CDR3 DNA sequence: TGTGCCAGCAGCTGGAAGGACAGGCCGAATCAGCCCCAGCATTTT.

This clone was seen only once. The chain links TRBV18 to TRBJ2-1, with a possible D match to TRBD1 (6 bases). Germline assignment: CDR1 KGHSH and CDR2 LQKENI. V dropped 3 bases and J dropped 0 bases, with 12 bases sitting between them. The CDR3 is 16 amino acids. The CDR3, as DNA: TGTGCCAGCTCACCGAAGGGACAAAGCTCCTACAATGAGCAGTTCTTC. It specifies CASSPKGQSSYNEQFF.

This clone was observed a few times. The chain is built from TRBV5-1 and TRBJ2-5, with D unclear. V lost 0 bases and J lost 5, with 11 bases in between. Per the germline V gene, CDR1 is SGHRS and CDR2 is YFSETQ. This CDR3 spans 14 amino acids. The CDR3 bases are TGCGCCAGCAGCTTGGGATCAGGACGGGAGACCCAGTACTTC. This gives the protein CASSLGSGRETQYF.

A single count supports this clone. The chain joins TRBV29-1 to TRBJ2-7; maybe TRBD2 (6 bases). V was trimmed by 6 bases and J by 6 bases, leaving 15 bases between them. This CDR3 has 12 residues. From germline, CDR1 is SQVTM and CDR2 ANQGSEA. CDR3 in DNA: TGCAGCGTCCGGGACTCAACTGGCGAGCAGTACTTC. Residues: CSVRDSTGEQYF.

This chain joins TRBV6-6 and TRBJ2-3, with D hard to call. CDR3 size: 11 residues. Germline V gene sequence: CDR1 MNHNY, CDR2 SVGAGI (reference sequence). Trimming took 5 bases from V and 2 from J, leaving 2 bases between them. The CDR3 loop reads CASSNTDTQYF. The CDR3, as DNA: TGTGCCAGCAGTAACACAGATACGCAGTATTTT.

The J gene is TRBJ1-1, the V gene TRBV29-1; D remains ambiguous. Trimming stripped 1 base from V and 9 bases from J, with 6 bases between. The CDR3 has 10 amino acids. From germline, CDR1 is SQVTM and CDR2 ANQGSEA. The CDR3 sequence: CSVEVTQAFF. In nucleotides, the CDR3 is TGCAGCGTTGAAGTGACACAAGCTTTCTTT. Full variable domain (remainder filled in from reference TRBV29-1 and TRBJ1-1): SAVISQKPSRDICQRGTSLTIQCQVDSQVTMMFWYRQQPGQSLTLIATANQGSEATYESGFVIDKFPISRPNLTFSTLTVSNMSPEDSSIYLCSVEVTQAFFGQGTRLTVV.

This sequence joins TRBV7-6 and TRBJ2-2; D remains unclear. V lost 6 bases, J lost 6 bases, and 11 bases lay in between. This CDR3 region has 13 residues. Germline V lookup: CDR1 SGHVS, CDR2 FNYEAQ. Here the CDR3 DNA reads TGTGCCAGCAGGCCCCTTCCCCCCGGGGAGCTGTTTTTT. Protein product: CASRPLPPGELFF.